The 2 T cell receptor beta chains below were found in one sample sequenced in a study of T cells in women clearing cervical HPV infection. The method was immunoSEQ multiplex PCR; TCRdb's version includes in-frame clones alone and lacks a portion of them. The table lists 20,000 to 25,000 clones. The sample was blood buffy coat. These receptors were taken from a woman aged 18-70 years with a cervical HPV16 infection that either progressed to CIN3+ or cleared (not recorded which).

Concerning this clone: Coverage ceases 3 residues before the CDR3 finishes, and the germline J gene fills in the end. The rearrangement joins TRBV12-3 or TRBV12-4 to TRBJ1-2, with 11 bases fitting TRBD1. After removal of 6 bases from V and 4 bases from J, the junction contained 1 base not matched to a gene. The CDR3 sequence is 13 residues long. CDR3 bases read: TGTGCCAGCAGGGGGACAGGGGGCTATGGC. Protein product: CASRGTGGYG. The complete CDR3 reads CASRGTGGYGYTF.

Worth noting for this clone: The read ends 3 residues early relative to the CDR3; the germline J gene fills the gap. This chain joins TRBV7-2 and TRBJ2-7; no clear D. The germline V gene has CDR1 SGHTA and CDR2 FQGNSA. The CDR3 is made up of 11 amino acids. V dropped 4 bases and J dropped 2 bases, with 3 bases sitting between them. Partial CDR3 DNA: TGTGCCAGCAGCTCGGCCTACGAG. Translating gives CASSSAYE. The full CDR3 is CASSSAYEQYF.